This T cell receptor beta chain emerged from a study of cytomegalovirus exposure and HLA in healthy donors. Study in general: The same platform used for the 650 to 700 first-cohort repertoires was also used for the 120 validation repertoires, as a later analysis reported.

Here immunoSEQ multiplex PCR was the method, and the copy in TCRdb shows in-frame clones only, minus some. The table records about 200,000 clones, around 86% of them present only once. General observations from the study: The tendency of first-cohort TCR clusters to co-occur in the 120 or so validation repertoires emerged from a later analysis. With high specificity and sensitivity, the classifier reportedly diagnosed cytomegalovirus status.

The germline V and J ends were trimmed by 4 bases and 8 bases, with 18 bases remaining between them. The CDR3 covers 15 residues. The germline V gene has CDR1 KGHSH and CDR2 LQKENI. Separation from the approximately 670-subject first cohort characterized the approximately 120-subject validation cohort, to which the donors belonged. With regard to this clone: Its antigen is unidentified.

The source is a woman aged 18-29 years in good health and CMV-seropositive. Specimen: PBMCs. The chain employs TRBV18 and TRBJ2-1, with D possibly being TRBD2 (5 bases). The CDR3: CASSRAVPTLDEQFF. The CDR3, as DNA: TGTGCCAGCTCACGAGCGGTTCCCACCCTGGATGAGCAGTTCTTC.